Below are 32 T cell receptor beta chains sequenced from a single sample in a study of T cells after yellow fever vaccination. MiXCR was run by TCRdb on the 5' RACE reads, yielding one entry per CDR3 protein. The table records hundreds of thousands of distinct CDR3 sequences, around 20% of them present only once. Source: PBMCs, taken before the yellow fever booster vaccination. The receptors were sampled from a man between 18 and 35 years old who received the YFV17D yellow fever vaccine.

This clonotype was seen ten or more times. One end of the junction varies from germline; a read error may be responsible. The genes are TRBV5-1 and TRBJ2-5; D is possibly TRBD1 or TRBD2 (5 bases each). The CDR3 is made up of 13 amino acids. From germline, CDR1 is SGHRS and CDR2 YFSETQ. The CDR3 DNA follows: TGTGCCAGCAGCTTGGGGGTCCAAGAGACCCAGTACTTC. It is translated as CASSLGVQETQYF. Full variable domain (rest looked up from reference TRBV5-1 and TRBJ2-5): KAGVTQTPRYLIKTRGQQVTLSCSPISGHRSVSWYQQTPGQGLQFLFEYFSETQRNKGNFPGRFSGRQFSNSRSEMNVSTLELGDSALYLCASSLGVQETQYFGPGTRLLVL.

This clonotype was seen a handful of times. The V gene is TRBV12-3 or TRBV12-4, the J gene TRBJ1-2; 9 nucleotides match TRBD1. The CDR3 totals 13 residues. With V trimmed by 6 bases and J by 7 bases, 6 bases remained unmatched. The CDR3 nucleotides are TGTGCCAGCAGCAACAGGGGGCTCCGTGGCTACACCTTC. Amino acid sequence: CASSNRGLRGYTF.

CDR3 protein: CASSPDNTYGYTF. For the CDR3, the DNA is TGTGCCAGCTCACCCGACAATACCTATGGCTACACCTTC. This chain links TRBV18 with TRBJ1-2; unclear D gene. V was pared by 3 bases and J by 4 bases, with 9 bases between. Germline V lookup: CDR1 KGHSH, CDR2 LQKENI. The CDR3 is made up of 13 amino acids.

This clonotype turned up a few times. V and J are TRBV7-9 and TRBJ2-7; 7 nucleotides align to TRBD1. The J segment lost 0 bases and the V segment lost 5 bases, leaving 4 bases of the junction unmatched. From germline, CDR1 is SEHNR and CDR2 FQNEAQ (reference sequence). The CDR3 is 14 amino acids. The CDR3 DNA follows: TGTGCCAGCAGCCCCCGGGACAGCTCCTACGAGCAGTACTTC. Its translation is CASSPRDSSYEQYF. Full variable domain (missing parts from reference TRBV7-9 and TRBJ2-7): DTGVSQNPRHKITKRGQNVTFRCDPISEHNRLYWYRQTLGQGPEFLTYFQNEAQLEKSRLLSDRFSAERPKGSFSTLEIQRTEQGDSAMYLCASSPRDSSYEQYFGPGTRLTVT.

The J gene is TRBJ1-2, the V gene TRBV4-1; tentatively, D is TRBD1 (6 bases). The germline CDR1 and CDR2 sequences are MGHRA and YSYEKL. The ends were cut back, 0 bases at V and 7 bases at J, with 15 bases in the middle. CDR3 size: 15 residues. CDR3 amino acids: CASSQELDRRTGYTF. Written as DNA, the CDR3 is TGCGCCAGCAGCCAAGAGCTGGACAGACGAACTGGCTACACCTTC.

The rearrangement uses TRBV6-1 and TRBJ1-5; no clear D. V was pared by 6 bases and J by 0 bases, with 12 bases between. CDR3 length equals 15 residues. The germline V gene has CDR1 MNHNS and CDR2 SASEGT. CDR3 loop: CASRPDLNSNQPQHF. The CDR3 DNA reads as TGTGCCAGCAGGCCTGATTTGAATAGCAATCAGCCCCAGCATTTT.

The chain carries TRBV9 and TRBJ1-6; 11 bases line up with TRBD1. Germline V gene lookup returns CDR1 SGDLS and CDR2 YYNGEE. CDR3 length equals 13 residues. The V gene end was trimmed by 3 bases and the J gene end by 10 bases; junction bases not matched to a gene: 0. This CDR3 reads CASSGTGGSPLHF. The CDR3 DNA reads as TGTGCCAGCAGCGGGACAGGGGGCTCACCCCTCCACTTT. Full variable domain (outside the CDR3, taken from reference TRBV9 and TRBJ1-6): DSGVTQTPKHLITATGQRVTLRCSPRSGDLSVYWYQQSLDQGLQFLIQYYNGEERAKGNILERFSAQQFPDLHSELNLSSLELGDSALYFCASSGTGGSPLHFGNGTRLTVT.

The rearrangement links TRBV5-1 to TRBJ1-2; 10 bases match TRBD1. The trim removed 0 bases at V and 5 bases at J, leaving 7 bases unmatched. The CDR3 spans 16 residues. Germline V gene lookup returns CDR1 SGHRS and CDR2 YFSETQ. CDR3 nucleotide sequence: TGCGCCAGCAGCTTGGTGACAGGGGGCGCATTATATGGCTACACCTTC. Translation gives CASSLVTGGALYGYTF.

V is TRBV4-2 and J is TRBJ2-7; D possibly uses TRBD1 or TRBD2 (5 bases each). The CDR3 sequence is 14 residues long. Trimming took 1 base from V and 7 from J, leaving 14 bases between them. Germline CDR1 LGHNA, CDR2 YNFKEQ. CDR3 sequence (DNA): TGTGCCAGCAGCCAAGCTGGGGCGCCGGGGGAGCAGTACTTC. Amino acid sequence: CASSQAGAPGEQYF.

This chain joins TRBV7-9 and TRBJ2-7, with 10 nucleotides matching TRBD1. This CDR3 has 14 amino acids. Looked up from germline, CDR1 is SEHNR and CDR2 is FQNEAQ (reference sequence). The trim removed 10 bases at V and 3 bases at J, leaving 9 bases unmatched. CDR3 residues: CATDSGTGVYEQYV. The CDR3 bases are TGTGCCACCGACTCCGGGACAGGGGTCTACGAGCAGTACGTC.

The chain is built from TRBV11-2 and TRBJ1-6, with D uncertain. This CDR3 has 12 residues. V was trimmed by 5 bases and J by 8 bases, leaving 7 bases between them. Per germline, CDR1 SGHAT and CDR2 FQNNGV. The chain's CDR3 is CASSPQYSPLHF. CDR3 in DNA: TGTGCCAGCAGCCCCCAATATTCACCCCTCCACTTT.

Only a few counts were recorded for this clonotype. The chain employs TRBV24-1 and TRBJ1-1; a possible D gene is TRBD1 (5 bases). The CDR3 extends over 16 amino acids. In germline, CDR1 is KGHDR, CDR2 SFDVKD. Trimming stripped 2 bases from V and 3 bases from J, with 15 bases between. The CDR3 coding sequence is TGTGCCACCAGTGATTCCGGGACCCACTTGGACACTGAAGCTTTCTTT. The encoded protein is CATSDSGTHLDTEAFF.

In its sample, this clonotype was seen a few times. The rearrangement links TRBV20-1 to TRBJ2-1; 8 nucleotides agree with TRBD2. The CDR3 covers 14 residues. Germline trimming cut 1 base from V and 4 bases from J; bases unmatched to any gene: 3. Per the germline V gene, CDR1 is DFQATT and CDR2 is SNEGSKA (reference sequence). CDR3 DNA: TGCAGTGCTAGAGTAATAGCGGGGTACAATGAGCAGTTCTTC. Its translation: CSARVIAGYNEQFF.

The V call is TRBV5-1, the J call TRBJ2-7; D tentatively reads TRBD1 or TRBD2 (5 bases each). Trimming took off 3 bases at V and 0 bases at J, with 19 bases between the two ends. In germline, CDR1 is SGHRS, CDR2 YFSETQ. The length of the CDR3 is 17 residues. The CDR3 here is CASSSLGTASPSYEQYF. The CDR3 DNA follows: TGCGCCAGCAGCTCCCTGGGGACCGCCTCTCCCTCCTACGAGCAGTACTTC.

This clonotype was picked up a small number of times. The chain employs TRBV7-9 and TRBJ2-1; 11 bases map to TRBD2. CDR3 size: 16 residues. Trimming removed 6 bases from V and 8 bases from J; junction bases left unmatched: 12. Germline assignment: CDR1 SEHNR and CDR2 FQNEAQ (reference sequence). The DNA for the CDR3 is TGTGCCAGCAGGGCCTTGACTAGCGGGGTCCCGGATGAGCAGTTCTTC. Residues: CASRALTSGVPDEQFF.

This sequence joins TRBV7-2 and TRBJ2-5, with a tentative D call TRBD2 (7 bases). Trimming removed 5 bases at V and 6 bases at J, with 16 bases between. Germline V gene data show CDR1 as SGHTA and CDR2 as FQGNSA. This CDR3 comprises 14 residues. CDR3 amino acids: CASSTRGGPQTQYF. DNA of the CDR3: TGTGCCAGCAGCACAAGGGGGGGCCCGCAGACCCAGTACTTC.

CDR3: CASSTWDRGMITDTQYF. The CDR3 bases are TGCGCCAGCAGCACGTGGGACAGGGGTATGATAACAGATACGCAGTATTTT. The genes are TRBV5-1 and TRBJ2-3; 10 nucleotides align to TRBD1. From germline, CDR1 is SGHRS and CDR2 YFSETQ. The CDR3 totals 17 residues. With 4 bases clipped from V and 3 bases from J, the junction kept 11 bases outside the gene matches.

The V gene is TRBV10-3, the J gene TRBJ2-1, with 11 bases that match TRBD2. From germline, CDR1 is ENHRY and CDR2 SYGVKD. Germline trimming cut 6 bases from V and 4 bases from J; bases unmatched to any gene: 2. This CDR3 is built from 14 residues. The CDR3 loop reads CAISTSGGYNEQFF. The CDR3 DNA is TGTGCCATCAGCACTAGCGGGGGTTACAATGAGCAGTTCTTC.

The chain employs TRBV4-1 and TRBJ2-5; maybe TRBD2 (6 bases). Between the trimmed V and J ends, which lost 4 bases and 10 bases, there was a span of 22 bases. The CDR3 spans 15 residues. The germline V gene has CDR1 MGHRA and CDR2 YSYEKL. The CDR3 DNA follows: TGCGCCAGCAGCCCCGCGAAAGGGCCTTTGGGGGGCCAGTACTTC. Translated: CASSPAKGPLGGQYF.

The chain has TRBV27 and TRBJ2-7; D is unclear. The CDR3 loop spans 13 amino acids. Germline loops: CDR1 MNHEY, CDR2 SMNVEV (reference sequence). The V end lost 2 bases, the J end lost 3 bases, and 8 bases lay between the germline ends. In nucleotides, the CDR3 is TGTGCCAGCAGTTTAAGTAGGGTCTACGAGCAGTACTTC. This translates into CASSLSRVYEQYF.

In this sample, this clonotype turned up a few times. The rearrangement joins TRBV28 to TRBJ2-6; the match to TRBD1 covers 9 bases. This CDR3 has 20 residues. CDR1 is MDHEN and CDR2 is SYDVKM in the germline V gene. The junction had 13 bases not matched to a gene; V was cut back by 4 bases and J by 0 bases. The CDR3 bases are TGTGCCAGCAGTTCCTATTACCGGGACAGGGTGGACTCTGGGGCCAACGTCCTGACTTTC. Protein sequence: CASSSYYRDRVDSGANVLTF.

This clonotype was seen a handful of times. V gene TRBV5-1 combines with J gene TRBJ1-5; D perhaps matches TRBD1 (6 bases). This CDR3 comprises 14 residues. With 4 bases removed from V and 5 bases from J, the gap between germline ends came to 13 bases. CDR1 and CDR2 from the germline V gene are SGHRS and YFSETQ. CDR3 nucleotides: TGCGCCAGCAGCGGGGGCTCACGGGATCAGCCCCAGCATTTT. Translation: CASSGGSRDQPQHF.

V is TRBV12-3 or TRBV12-4 and J is TRBJ2-7, with D possibly matching TRBD2 (5 bases). CDR3 length: 13 amino acids. Trimming stripped 2 bases from V and 4 bases from J, with 9 bases between. The CDR3 region is CASSLIPGYEQYV. Written as DNA, the CDR3 is TGTGCCAGCAGTTTAATCCCGGGGTACGAGCAGTACGTC.

This CDR3 is CASSLGGIHMATDTQYF. The CDR3 nucleotides read TGCGCCAGCAGCTTGGGAGGGATCCACATGGCTACAGATACGCAGTATTTT. This chain links TRBV5-1 with TRBJ2-3; a weak D match, TRBD2 (5 bases). V dropped 0 bases and J dropped 3 bases, with 17 bases sitting between them. Germline-derived CDR1 and CDR2 are SGHRS and YFSETQ. The CDR3 has 17 amino acids. The full variable domain, in which reference TRBV5-1 and TRBJ2-3 provide the parts outside the CDR3, is KAGVTQTPRYLIKTRGQQVTLSCSPISGHRSVSWYQQTPGQGLQFLFEYFSETQRNKGNFPGRFSGRQFSNSRSEMNVSTLELGDSALYLCASSLGGIHMATDTQYFGPGTRLTVL.

In its sample, this clonotype was seen a few times. The CDR3 loop is CASSVRGGRVEKLFF. For the CDR3, the DNA is TGTGCCAGCAGTGTCCGGGGGGGTAGGGTTGAAAAACTGTTTTTT. The chain employs TRBV6-1 and TRBJ1-4, with D possibly being TRBD1 (5 bases). V lost 4 bases to trimming and J lost 7 bases, with 16 bases between them. This CDR3 spans 15 amino acids. CDR1 and CDR2 (germline): MNHNS, SASEGT.

J is TRBJ2-1 and V is TRBV12-3 or TRBV12-4, with 7 bases fitting TRBD2. This CDR3 region has 13 residues. V lost 7 bases, J lost 7 bases, and 7 bases stayed unmatched. CDR3 sequence reads: CASKSGEGNEQFF. The CDR3 DNA sequence: TGTGCCAGCAAATCGGGGGAGGGAAATGAGCAGTTCTTC.

The chain has TRBV27 and TRBJ2-1; D gene uncertain. This CDR3 has 15 residues. Germline lookup yields CDR1 MNHEY and CDR2 SMNVEV (reference sequence). V gave up 6 bases and J gave up 0 bases, with 12 bases separating them. The CDR3 region has the DNA TGTGCCAGCAGATCGACTGCTAGCTCCTACAATGAGCAGTTCTTC. Amino acid sequence: CASRSTASSYNEQFF.

The chain combines TRBV7-2 with TRBJ2-4, with 15 bases identical to TRBD2. This CDR3 is 19 amino acids long. V lost 6 bases to trimming and J lost 6 bases; unmatched junction nucleotides: 15. Per germline, CDR1 SGHTA and CDR2 FQGNSA. The CDR3 loop is CASRSASGLAGGPRNIQYF. CDR3 in DNA: TGTGCCAGCAGGTCAGCGTCTGGACTAGCGGGGGGGCCGAGAAACATTCAGTACTTC.

This clonotype was seen only once. The V and J genes are TRBV7-9 and TRBJ1-2, with TRBD1 as a possible D gene (6 bases). Germline CDR1 reads SEHNR; CDR2 reads FQNEAQ (reference sequence). Trimming took 7 bases from V and 3 from J, leaving 12 bases between them. The CDR3 is 13 residues long. The CDR3 spells CASTGGADYGYTF. DNA of the CDR3: TGTGCCAGCACCGGGGGGGCAGACTATGGCTACACCTTC. Looking up the rest from reference TRBV7-9 and TRBJ1-2 gives the full variable domain: DTGVSQNPRHKITKRGQNVTFRCDPISEHNRLYWYRQTLGQGPEFLTYFQNEAQLEKSRLLSDRFSAERPKGSFSTLEIQRTEQGDSAMYLCASTGGADYGYTFGSGTRLTVV.

The V call is TRBV12-3 or TRBV12-4, the J call TRBJ1-1, with a tentative D call TRBD1 (5 bases). Trimming cost V 6 bases and J 11 bases, with 13 bases left between them. The CDR3 loop spans 11 amino acids. The CDR3 here is CASRISRGAFF. The CDR3, as DNA: TGTGCCAGCAGGATCTCTCGGGGGGCTTTCTTT.

The chain has TRBV20-1 and TRBJ1-4; 10 nucleotides align to TRBD1. CDR1 is DFQATT, CDR2 SNEGSKA, per germline (reference sequence). The CDR3 totals 14 residues. V was pared by 6 bases and J by 8 bases, with 9 bases of the junction left unmatched. The CDR3 nucleotides are TGCAGTGCCCCGGACAGGGGGGATGGGGAAAAACTGTTTTTT. It codes for CSAPDRGDGEKLFF.

This chain connects TRBV7-2 to TRBJ1-2; possible D gene TRBD1, 6 bases. This CDR3 has 14 residues. V was pared by 3 bases and J by 5 bases, with 13 bases between. Looked up from germline, CDR1 is SGHTA and CDR2 is FQGNSA. CDR3 protein: CASSFDRTGYGYTF. CDR3 DNA: TGTGCCAGCAGCTTCGACAGGACTGGTTATGGCTACACCTTC.